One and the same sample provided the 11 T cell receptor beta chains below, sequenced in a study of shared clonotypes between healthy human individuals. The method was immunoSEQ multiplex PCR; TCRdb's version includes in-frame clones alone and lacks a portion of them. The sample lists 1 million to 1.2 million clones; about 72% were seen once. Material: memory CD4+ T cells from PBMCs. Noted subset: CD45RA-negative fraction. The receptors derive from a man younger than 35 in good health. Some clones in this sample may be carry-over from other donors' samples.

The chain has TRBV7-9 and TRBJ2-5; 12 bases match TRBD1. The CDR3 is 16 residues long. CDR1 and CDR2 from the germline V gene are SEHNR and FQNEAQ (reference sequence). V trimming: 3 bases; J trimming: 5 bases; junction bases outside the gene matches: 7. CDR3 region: CASSLDRDRGRETQYF. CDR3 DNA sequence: TGTGCCAGCAGCTTGGATCGGGACAGGGGGCGGGAGACCCAGTACTTC.

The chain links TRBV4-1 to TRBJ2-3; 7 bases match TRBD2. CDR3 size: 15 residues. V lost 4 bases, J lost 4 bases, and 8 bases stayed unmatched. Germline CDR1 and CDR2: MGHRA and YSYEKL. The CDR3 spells CASSLGGSESDTQYF. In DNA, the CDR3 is TGCGCCAGCAGCCTGGGAGGGAGCGAGTCAGATACGCAGTATTTT.

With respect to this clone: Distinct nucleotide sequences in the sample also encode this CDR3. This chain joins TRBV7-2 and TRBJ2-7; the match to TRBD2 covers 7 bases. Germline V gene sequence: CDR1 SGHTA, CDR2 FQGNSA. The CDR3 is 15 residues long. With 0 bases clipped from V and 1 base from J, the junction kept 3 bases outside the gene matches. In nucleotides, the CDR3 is TGTGCCAGCAGCTTAGCGGGAGGGCCGTCCTACGAGCAGTACTTC. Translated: CASSLAGGPSYEQYF.

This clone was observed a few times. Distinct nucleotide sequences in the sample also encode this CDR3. The CDR3 region is CASSPDPGNTIYF. CDR3 sequence (DNA): TGCGCCAGCAGCCCAGACCCCGGAAACACCATATATTTT. The chain links TRBV5-1 to TRBJ1-3; D not resolved. The V and J ends lost 4 bases and 4 bases respectively, with 9 bases between them. CDR3 length: 13 amino acids. Germline CDR1 and CDR2: SGHRS and YFSETQ.

The CDR3 loop is CASRHRTGDNTGELFF. In DNA form, the CDR3 reads TGTGCCAGCAGGCACAGGACAGGGGACAACACCGGGGAGCTGTTTTTT. This chain joins TRBV2 and TRBJ2-2; TRBD1 matches at 9 bases. V lost 6 bases, J lost 2 bases, and 7 bases stayed unmatched. From germline, CDR1 is SNHLY and CDR2 FYNNEI. The CDR3 length is 16 residues.

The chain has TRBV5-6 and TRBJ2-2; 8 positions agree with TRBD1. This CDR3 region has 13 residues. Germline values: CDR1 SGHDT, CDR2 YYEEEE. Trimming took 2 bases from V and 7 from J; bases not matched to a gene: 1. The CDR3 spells CASSLGTGGELFF. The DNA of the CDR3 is TGTGCCAGCAGCTTAGGGACAGGCGGGGAGCTGTTTTTT.

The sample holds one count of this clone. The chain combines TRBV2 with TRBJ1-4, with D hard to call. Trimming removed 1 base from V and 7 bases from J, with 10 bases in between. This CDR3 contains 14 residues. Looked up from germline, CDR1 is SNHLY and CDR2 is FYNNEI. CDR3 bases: TGTGCCAGCAGTGAAGAGTCAGTTAGTGAAAAACTGTTTTTT. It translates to CASSEESVSEKLFF.

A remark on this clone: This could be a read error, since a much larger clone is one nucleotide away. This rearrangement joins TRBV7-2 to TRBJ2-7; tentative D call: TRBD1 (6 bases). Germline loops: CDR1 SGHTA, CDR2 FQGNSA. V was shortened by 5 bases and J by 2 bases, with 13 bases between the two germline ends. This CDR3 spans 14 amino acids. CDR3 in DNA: TGTGCCAGCAGCCCCGACAGGAACCCCTACGAGCAGTACTTC. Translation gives CASSPDRNPYEQYF.

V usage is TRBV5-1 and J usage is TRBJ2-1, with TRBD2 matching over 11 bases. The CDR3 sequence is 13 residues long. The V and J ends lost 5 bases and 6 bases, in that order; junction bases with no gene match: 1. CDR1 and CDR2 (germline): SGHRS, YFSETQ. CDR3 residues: CASRLAGVNEQFF. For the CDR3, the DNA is TGCGCCAGCAGACTAGCGGGAGTCAATGAGCAGTTCTTC.

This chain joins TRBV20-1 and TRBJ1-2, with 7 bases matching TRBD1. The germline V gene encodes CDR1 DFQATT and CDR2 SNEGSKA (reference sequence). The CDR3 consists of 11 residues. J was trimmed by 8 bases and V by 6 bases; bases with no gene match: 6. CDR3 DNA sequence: TGCAGTGCGTACGACAGGGACGGCTACACCTTC. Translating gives CSAYDRDGYTF.

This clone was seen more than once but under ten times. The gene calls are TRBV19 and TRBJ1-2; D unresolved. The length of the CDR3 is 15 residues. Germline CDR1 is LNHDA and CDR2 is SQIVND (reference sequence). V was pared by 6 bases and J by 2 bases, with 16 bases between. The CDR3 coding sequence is TGTGCCAGTAGCGAACTGGACTCAAAGAACTATGGCTACACCTTC. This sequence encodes CASSELDSKNYGYTF.